This T cell receptor beta chain was profiled in a study of cytomegalovirus exposure and HLA in healthy donors. Points from the study as a whole: TCR beta sequences reportedly predicted the HLA-A and HLA-B alleles of most subjects accurately. Follow-up analysis seemed to connect common viral pathogens with several of the most significant clusters identified. Later examination showed HLA-associated TCR beta chains had greater clonal expansion than equally common others. In a later analysis, TCR beta V- and J-gene trimming showed a link to a missense DCLRE1C variant.

13 Jbeta primers and 60 Vbeta primers were used for the PCR. The protocol was immunoSEQ multiplex PCR, while the TCRdb copy is restricted to in-frame clones and leaves out a portion. The profile covers some 120,000 clones, with roughly 69% appearing a single time and around 9.7% taken by the ten largest. Regarding this clone: Its antigen is undetermined.

This clonotype was sampled from a woman between 40 and 50 years old in good health and CMV-seropositive. The sample comprised PBMCs.

The chain's CDR3 is CASKTTASGTETQYF. The CDR3 DNA sequence: TGCGCCAGCAAAACGACGGCTAGCGGGACGGAGACCCAGTACTTC. This rearrangement joins TRBV5-1 to TRBJ2-5; 9 bases fit TRBD2. In germline, CDR1 is SGHRS, CDR2 YFSETQ. This CDR3 comprises 15 residues. V lost 6 bases and J lost 5; bases outside the gene matches: 11.